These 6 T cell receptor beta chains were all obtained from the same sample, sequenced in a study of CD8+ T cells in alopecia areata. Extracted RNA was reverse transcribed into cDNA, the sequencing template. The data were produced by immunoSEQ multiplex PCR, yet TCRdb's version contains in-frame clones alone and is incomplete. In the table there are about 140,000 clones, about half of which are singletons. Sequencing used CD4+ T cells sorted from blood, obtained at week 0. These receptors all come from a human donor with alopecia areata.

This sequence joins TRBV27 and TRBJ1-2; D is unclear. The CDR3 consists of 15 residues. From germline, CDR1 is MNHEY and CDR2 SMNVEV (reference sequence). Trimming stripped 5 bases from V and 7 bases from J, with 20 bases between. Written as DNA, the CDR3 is TGTGCCAGCAGTCTTCAGTCCAACCGGAGGAGTGGCTACACCTTC. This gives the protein CASSLQSNRRSGYTF.

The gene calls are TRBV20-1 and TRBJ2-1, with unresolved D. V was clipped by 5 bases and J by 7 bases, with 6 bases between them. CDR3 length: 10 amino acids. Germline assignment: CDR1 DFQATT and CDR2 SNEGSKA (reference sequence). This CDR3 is CSAGDNEQFF. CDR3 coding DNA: TGCAGTGCTGGGGATAATGAGCAGTTCTTC.

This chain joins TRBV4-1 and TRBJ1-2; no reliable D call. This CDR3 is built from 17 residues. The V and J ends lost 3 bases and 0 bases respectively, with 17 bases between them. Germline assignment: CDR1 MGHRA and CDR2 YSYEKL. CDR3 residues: CASSQIIRTASNYGYTF. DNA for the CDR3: TGCGCCAGCAGCCAGATCATTCGGACGGCCTCTAACTATGGCTACACCTTC.

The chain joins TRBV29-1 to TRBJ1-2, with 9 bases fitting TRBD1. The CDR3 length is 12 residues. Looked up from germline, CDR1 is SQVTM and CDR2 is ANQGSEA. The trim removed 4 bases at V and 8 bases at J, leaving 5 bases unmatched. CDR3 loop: CSVGDRGLGYTF. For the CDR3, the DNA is TGCAGCGTTGGTGACAGGGGGTTAGGCTACACCTTC.

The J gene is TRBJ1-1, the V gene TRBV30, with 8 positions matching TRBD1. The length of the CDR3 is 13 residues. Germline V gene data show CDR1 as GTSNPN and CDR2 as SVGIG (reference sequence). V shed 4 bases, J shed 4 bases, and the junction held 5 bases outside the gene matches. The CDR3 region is CAWTKTGVTEAFF. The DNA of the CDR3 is TGTGCCTGGACAAAGACAGGGGTCACTGAAGCTTTCTTT.

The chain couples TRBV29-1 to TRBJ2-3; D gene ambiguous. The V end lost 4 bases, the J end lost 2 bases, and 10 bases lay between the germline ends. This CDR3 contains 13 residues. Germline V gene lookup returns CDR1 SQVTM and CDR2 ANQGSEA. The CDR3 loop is CSVGAMATDTQYF. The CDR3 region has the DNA TGCAGCGTTGGGGCGATGGCCACAGATACGCAGTATTTT.